Listed here are 30 T cell receptor beta chains from one sample, sequenced in a study of control samples from healthy donors and cancer patients. Assay used: immunoSEQ multiplex PCR; TCRdb lists only in-frame clones, some missing. The sample carries under 200,000 clones, approximately 96% recorded once. Sequenced sample: blood. The receptors were gathered from a woman aged 40 to 55 in good health.

The rearrangement uses TRBV7-8 and TRBJ2-6; no firm D call. The CDR3 has 17 amino acids. Germline V gene data show CDR1 as SGHVS and CDR2 as FQNEAQ. The V end lost 2 bases, the J end lost 0 bases, and 11 bases lay between the germline ends. In DNA, the CDR3 is TGTGCCAGCAGCTTACCGCGACGCTTCTCTGGGGCCAACGTCCTGACTTTC. Translation: CASSLPRRFSGANVLTF.

This sequence joins TRBV5-1 and TRBJ2-1, with TRBD2 matching over 11 bases. After removal of 0 bases from V and 9 bases from J, the junction contained 11 bases not matched to a gene. CDR1 is SGHRS and CDR2 is YFSETQ in the germline V gene. The CDR3 is 17 residues long. The CDR3 DNA reads TGCGCCAGCAGCTTGGTAATAGCGGGAGGGCCGATCGCTGAGCAGTTCTTC. Translated: CASSLVIAGGPIAEQFF.

The rearrangement joins TRBV6-2 or TRBV6-3 to TRBJ1-1, with D perhaps matching TRBD1 (5 bases). The CDR3 runs 15 residues. Trimming removed 2 bases from V and 1 base from J, with 11 bases in between. Germline V gene data show CDR1 as MNHEY and CDR2 as SVGEGT. The CDR3 sequence: CASSYRQHTNTEAFF. The DNA of the CDR3 is TGTGCCAGCAGTTACCGACAGCACACGAACACTGAAGCTTTCTTT.

The genes are TRBV6-5 and TRBJ1-3, with D unclear. V was pared by 2 bases and J by 0 bases, with 11 bases between. The CDR3 is made up of 16 amino acids. The germline CDR1 and CDR2 sequences are MNHEY and SVGAGI. This CDR3 reads CASSYGRPHSGNTIYF. CDR3 coding DNA: TGTGCCAGCAGTTACGGACGGCCCCACTCTGGAAACACCATATATTTT.

The chain recombines TRBV18 with TRBJ1-3; D unclear. The CDR3 covers 16 residues. CDR1 is KGHSH and CDR2 is LQKENI in the germline V gene. V shed 5 bases and J shed 4 bases, with 18 bases lying between them. CDR3 residues: CASSSVEAGLGNTIYF. The CDR3 DNA reads as TGTGCCAGCTCATCGGTGGAGGCAGGTTTGGGAAACACCATATATTTT.

This clone was detected only once. V gene TRBV4-1 combines with J gene TRBJ1-3, with D possibly matching TRBD1 (5 bases). Trimming took 0 bases from V and 2 from J, leaving 14 bases between them. This CDR3 spans 17 amino acids. Germline V gives CDR1 MGHRA, CDR2 YSYEKL. The CDR3 reads CASSQERQGRPGNTIYF. DNA of the CDR3: TGCGCCAGCAGCCAAGAGAGGCAGGGCCGTCCTGGAAACACCATATATTTT.

The V call is TRBV19, the J call TRBJ2-6; weak D call: TRBD1 (5 bases). The CDR3 is 18 residues long. The V end lost 5 bases, the J end lost 0 bases, and 17 bases lay between the germline ends. Germline V gene sequence: CDR1 LNHDA, CDR2 SQIVND (reference sequence). The CDR3 loop reads CASSPQGQGLSGANVLTF. In DNA, the CDR3 is TGTGCCAGTAGTCCCCAAGGGCAGGGCCTCTCTGGGGCCAACGTCCTGACTTTC. The full variable domain, in which reference TRBV19 and TRBJ2-6 provide the parts outside the CDR3, is DGGITQSPKYLFRKEGQNVTLSCEQNLNHDAMYWYRQDPGQGLRLIYYSQIVNDFQKGDIAEGYSVSREKKESFPLTVTSAQKNPTAFYLCASSPQGQGLSGANVLTFGAGSRLTVL.

The J gene is TRBJ2-3, the V gene TRBV7-2; no firm D call. Germline loops: CDR1 SGHTA, CDR2 FQGNSA. This CDR3 is 15 amino acids long. V was shortened by 1 base and J by 0 bases, with 8 bases between the two germline ends. CDR3: CASSLVIDSTDTQYF. The CDR3 nucleotides are TGTGCCAGCAGCTTAGTGATAGATAGCACAGATACGCAGTATTTT.

The genes are TRBV13 and TRBJ1-6, with D maybe TRBD1 (5 bases). Germline V gives CDR1 PRHDT, CDR2 FYEKMQ (reference sequence). V gave up 0 bases and J gave up 8 bases, with 8 bases separating them. The CDR3 runs to 14 residues. The CDR3 protein is CASSLGRVDSPLHF. CDR3 sequence (DNA): TGTGCCAGCAGCTTAGGCAGGGTCGATTCACCCCTCCACTTT.

This chain uses TRBV30 with TRBJ1-3; D unclear. Trimming shortened V by 0 bases and J by 4 bases, and 10 bases separated the two germline ends. This CDR3 contains 14 residues. Germline lookup yields CDR1 GTSNPN and CDR2 SVGIG (reference sequence). CDR3 sequence (DNA): TGTGCCTGGAGTGTTGGGTGGCGGGGAAACACCATATATTTT. This translates into CAWSVGWRGNTIYF.

The CDR3 loop reads CASSATGRGQPQHF. The CDR3 nucleotides read TGTGCCAGCAGCGCGACAGGGAGAGGACAGCCCCAGCATTTT. The V and J genes are TRBV6-5 and TRBJ1-5; 7 nucleotides line up with TRBD1. The CDR3 spans 14 residues. V lost 6 bases to trimming and J lost 7 bases; unmatched junction nucleotides: 9. Per the germline V gene, CDR1 is MNHEY and CDR2 is SVGAGI.

This clone has ten or more counts. This chain connects TRBV4-2 to TRBJ1-2, with D perhaps TRBD1 (5 bases). The CDR3 has 14 amino acids. Between the trimmed V and J ends, which lost 1 base and 6 bases, there was a span of 12 bases. Germline V CDR1 and CDR2: LGHNA, YNFKEQ. The chain's CDR3 is CASSQAGGRDGYTF. CDR3 nucleotides: TGTGCCAGCAGCCAAGCCGGGGGAAGGGATGGCTACACCTTC.

The V call is TRBV6-6, the J call TRBJ2-7, with 14 bases lining up with TRBD2. Germline CDR1 is MNHNY and CDR2 is SVGAGI (reference sequence). The CDR3 runs 13 residues. V lost 4 bases and J lost 12; bases outside the gene matches: 5. The CDR3 DNA reads as TGTGCCAGCAGTTTGACTAGCGGGAGGGCCCTGTACTTC. It codes for CASSLTSGRALYF.

V usage is TRBV5-5 and J usage is TRBJ2-5; perhaps TRBD2 as D (6 bases). In germline, CDR1 is SGHKS, CDR2 YYEKEE (reference sequence). The germline V and J ends were trimmed by 2 bases and 5 bases, with 16 bases remaining between them. The CDR3 runs to 15 residues. DNA for the CDR3: TGTGCCAGCAGCTTCGGTGTGCGGGGAAGCGAGACCCAGTACTTC. Translating it yields CASSFGVRGSETQYF.

The chain links TRBV20-1 to TRBJ2-3, with 13 bases matching TRBD2. Germline assignment: CDR1 DFQATT and CDR2 SNEGSKA (reference sequence). The CDR3 extends over 18 amino acids. V dropped 3 bases and J dropped 4; count of bases not matched to a gene: 13. The CDR3 sequence is CSASAPPLAGGPADTQYF. CDR3 DNA sequence: TGCAGTGCTAGTGCCCCTCCACTAGCGGGAGGGCCCGCAGATACGCAGTATTTT.

The chain recombines TRBV7-2 with TRBJ1-1; possible D gene TRBD1, 5 bases. The length of the CDR3 is 13 residues. V was trimmed by 5 bases and J by 1 base, leaving 8 bases between them. CDR1 and CDR2 (germline): SGHTA, FQGNSA. CDR3 sequence: CASSPGGNTEAFF. DNA of the CDR3: TGTGCCAGCAGCCCGGGGGGGAACACTGAAGCTTTCTTT.

The chain uses TRBV18 and TRBJ2-7, with 9 bases identical to TRBD1. This CDR3 is built from 16 residues. Losses at the gene ends were 4 bases for V and 3 bases for J; bases not matched to a gene: 10. Germline V gene sequence: CDR1 KGHSH, CDR2 LQKENI. The chain's CDR3 is CASSQTGGYSVYEQYF. In DNA form, the CDR3 reads TGTGCCAGCTCACAAACAGGGGGCTACTCTGTCTACGAGCAGTACTTC.

The chain recombines TRBV6-5 with TRBJ1-2; D perhaps matches TRBD1 (5 bases). CDR1 is MNHEY, CDR2 SVGAGI, per germline. This CDR3 comprises 16 residues. The V end lost 2 bases, the J end lost 1 base, and 14 bases lay between the germline ends. CDR3 protein: CASSYKRGPLNYGYTF. The DNA of the CDR3 is TGTGCCAGCAGTTACAAGCGGGGACCCCTTAACTATGGCTACACCTTC.

The CDR3 reads CASSQATGPADTQYF. In nucleotides, the CDR3 is TGCGCCAGCAGCCAGGCCACAGGGCCCGCTGATACGCAGTATTTT. The chain uses TRBV4-3 and TRBJ2-3, with D maybe TRBD1 (6 bases). The CDR3 length is 15 residues. Germline V gene sequence: CDR1 LGHNA, CDR2 YSLEER. V was trimmed by 3 bases and J by 6 bases, leaving 16 bases between them.

This rearrangement joins TRBV6-5 to TRBJ1-1; the match to TRBD1 covers 9 bases. CDR3 length: 15 residues. V was pared by 5 bases and J by 3 bases, with 7 bases of the junction left unmatched. Germline values: CDR1 MNHEY, CDR2 SVGAGI. CDR3 amino acids: CASSNRWTGDTEAFF. DNA of the CDR3: TGTGCCAGCAGTAACCGGTGGACAGGGGACACTGAAGCTTTCTTT.

The rearrangement links TRBV7-9 to TRBJ2-3; D possibly matches TRBD1 or TRBD2 (5 bases each). This CDR3 is built from 13 residues. Trimming left V 9 bases short and J 4 bases short, with 14 bases between. Looked up from germline, CDR1 is SEHNR and CDR2 is FQNEAQ (reference sequence). The CDR3 DNA reads TGTGCCAGGGAGCCCGTGGGGGCAGATACGCAGTATTTT. Translated, it gives CAREPVGADTQYF. The full variable domain, completed using reference TRBV7-9 and TRBJ2-3, is DTGVSQNPRHKITKRGQNVTFRCDPISEHNRLYWYRQTLGQGPEFLTYFQNEAQLEKSRLLSDRFSAERPKGSFSTLEIQRTEQGDSAMYLCAREPVGADTQYFGPGTRLTVL.

The chain uses TRBV15 and TRBJ2-2; the match to TRBD1 covers 12 bases. Per the germline V gene, CDR1 is LNHNV and CDR2 is YYDKDF (reference sequence). V was clipped by 5 bases and J by 7 bases; unmatched bases: 8. This CDR3 is 16 amino acids long. Written as DNA, the CDR3 is TGTGCCACCAGCGAACCGGGACAGGGGGCTATCGGGGAGCTGTTTTTT. Its translation: CATSEPGQGAIGELFF.

The chain combines TRBV2 with TRBJ1-6; TRBD1 agrees at 9 bases. Germline V lookup: CDR1 SNHLY, CDR2 FYNNEI. V lost 7 bases to trimming and J lost 0 bases; unmatched junction nucleotides: 1. The CDR3 sequence is 15 residues long. In nucleotides, the CDR3 is TGTGCCAGCACGGGACAGGGCTCCTATAATTCACCCCTCCACTTT. It specifies CASTGQGSYNSPLHF.

The CDR3 protein is CASAGQRSNQPQHF. The DNA of the CDR3 is TGTGCCAGCGCTGGACAGAGAAGCAATCAGCCCCAGCATTTT. The chain uses TRBV2 and TRBJ1-5, with D perhaps matching TRBD1 (6 bases). Trimming removed 8 bases from V and 1 base from J, with 12 bases in between. Germline CDR1 SNHLY, CDR2 FYNNEI. CDR3 length equals 14 residues.

In the case of this clone: This same CDR3 is encoded by further DNA sequences in the sample. The V call is TRBV14, the J call TRBJ1-4; no definite D call. This CDR3 has 13 residues. V was trimmed by 3 bases and J by 5 bases, leaving 7 bases between them. Germline loops: CDR1 SGHDN, CDR2 FVKESK. CDR3 sequence: CASSQRLNEKLFF. CDR3 nucleotide sequence: TGTGCCAGCAGCCAGAGACTCAATGAAAAACTGTTTTTT.

The chain is built from TRBV10-3 and TRBJ1-1; D unclear. Deletions cut 7 bases from V and 0 bases from J, with 9 bases between. This CDR3 is built from 13 residues. Per the germline V gene, CDR1 is ENHRY and CDR2 is SYGVKD. This CDR3 reads CAIMESLNTEAFF. CDR3 nucleotides: TGTGCCATCATGGAGAGCCTGAACACTGAAGCTTTCTTT.

The CDR3 loop reads CASSFLGQGDYGYTF. In nucleotides, the CDR3 is TGTGCCAGCAGCTTTTTAGGACAAGGGGACTATGGCTACACCTTC. The V gene is TRBV11-2, the J gene TRBJ1-2, with D tentatively TRBD1 (5 bases). The V end lost 3 bases, the J end lost 3 bases, and 14 bases lay between the germline ends. Germline CDR1 reads SGHAT; CDR2 reads FQNNGV. The CDR3 consists of 15 residues.

The rearrangement uses TRBV6-5 and TRBJ1-2; D is ambiguous. CDR3 length: 15 residues. The V gene lost 6 bases and the J gene lost 2 bases, with 16 bases spanning the gap. Looked up from germline, CDR1 is MNHEY and CDR2 is SVGAGI. The CDR3 DNA reads TGTGCCAGCAGCCGAACAGTGATGAGAAACTATGGCTACACCTTC. This gives the protein CASSRTVMRNYGYTF.

The chain links TRBV6-5 to TRBJ2-2; 8 bases align to TRBD1. J gave up 4 bases and V 6 bases, and 7 bases lay outside the gene matches. CDR3 length equals 15 residues. The germline gives CDR1 MNHEY, CDR2 SVGAGI. The CDR3 sequence is CASRVGQGGTGELFF. DNA for the CDR3: TGTGCCAGCAGGGTTGGACAGGGCGGCACCGGGGAGCTGTTTTTT.

This chain connects TRBV29-1 to TRBJ1-6; 7 bases align to TRBD1. The CDR3 covers 15 residues. The germline V gene encodes CDR1 SQVTM and CDR2 ANQGSEA. The V segment lost 6 bases and the J segment 4 bases; nucleotides outside the gene matches: 9. Here the CDR3 reads CSVALGDRYNSPLHF. The CDR3 DNA reads as TGCAGCGTCGCACTGGGGGACAGATATAATTCACCCCTCCACTTT.